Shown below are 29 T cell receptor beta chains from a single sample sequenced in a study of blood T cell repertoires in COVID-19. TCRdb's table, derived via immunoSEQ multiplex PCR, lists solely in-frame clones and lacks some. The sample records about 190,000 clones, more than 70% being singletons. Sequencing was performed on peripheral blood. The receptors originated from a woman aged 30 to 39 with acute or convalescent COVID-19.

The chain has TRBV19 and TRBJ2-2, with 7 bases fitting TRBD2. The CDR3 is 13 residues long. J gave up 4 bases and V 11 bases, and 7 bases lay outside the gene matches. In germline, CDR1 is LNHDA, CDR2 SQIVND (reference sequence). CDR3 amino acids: CACQWGGTGELFF. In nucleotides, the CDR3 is TGTGCCTGCCAGTGGGGGGGCACCGGGGAGCTGTTTTTT. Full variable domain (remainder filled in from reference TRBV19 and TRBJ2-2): DGGITQSPKYLFRKEGQNVTLSCEQNLNHDAMYWYRQDPGQGLRLIYYSQIVNDFQKGDIAEGYSVSREKKESFPLTVTSAQKNPTAFYLCACQWGGTGELFFGEGSRLTVL.

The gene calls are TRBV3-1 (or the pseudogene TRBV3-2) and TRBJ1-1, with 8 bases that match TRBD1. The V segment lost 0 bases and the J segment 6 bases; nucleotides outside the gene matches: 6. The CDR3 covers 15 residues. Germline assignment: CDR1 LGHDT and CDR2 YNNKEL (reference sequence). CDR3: CASSQDQGALAEAFF. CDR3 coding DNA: TGTGCCAGCAGCCAAGATCAGGGGGCGTTGGCTGAAGCTTTCTTT.

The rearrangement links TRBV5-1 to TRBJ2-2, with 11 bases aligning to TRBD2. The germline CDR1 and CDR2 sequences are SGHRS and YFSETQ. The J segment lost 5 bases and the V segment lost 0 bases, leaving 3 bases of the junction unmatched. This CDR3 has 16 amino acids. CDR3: CASSLATSGNTGELFF. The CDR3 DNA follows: TGCGCCAGCAGCTTGGCGACTAGCGGGAATACCGGGGAGCTGTTTTTT.

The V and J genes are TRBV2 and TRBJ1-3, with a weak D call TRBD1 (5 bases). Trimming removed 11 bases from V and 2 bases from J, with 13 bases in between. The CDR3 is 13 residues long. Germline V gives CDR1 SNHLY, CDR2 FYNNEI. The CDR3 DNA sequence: TGTGCCGGCGGGGGGGGTGCTGGAAACACCATATATTTT. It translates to CAGGGGAGNTIYF.

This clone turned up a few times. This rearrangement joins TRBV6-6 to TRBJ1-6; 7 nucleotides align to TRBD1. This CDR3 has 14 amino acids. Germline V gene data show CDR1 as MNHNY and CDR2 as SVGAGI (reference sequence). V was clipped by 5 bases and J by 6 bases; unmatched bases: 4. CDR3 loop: CASSTQGGNSPLHF. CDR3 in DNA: TGTGCCAGCAGTACTCAGGGGGGTAATTCACCCCTCCACTTT.

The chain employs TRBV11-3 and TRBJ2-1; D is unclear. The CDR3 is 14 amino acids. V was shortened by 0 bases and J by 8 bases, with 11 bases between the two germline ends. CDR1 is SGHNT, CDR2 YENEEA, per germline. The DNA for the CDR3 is TGTGCCAGCAGCTTAGAAGGCTCTCGGGATGAGCAGTTCTTC. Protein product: CASSLEGSRDEQFF.

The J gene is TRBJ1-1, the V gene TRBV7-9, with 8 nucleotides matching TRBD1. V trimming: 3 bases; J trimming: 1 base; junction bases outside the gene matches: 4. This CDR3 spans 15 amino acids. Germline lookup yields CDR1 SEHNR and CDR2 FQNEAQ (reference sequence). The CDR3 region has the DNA TGTGCCAGCAGCTTGACAGGGGCCGCGAACACTGAAGCTTTCTTT. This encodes CASSLTGAANTEAFF.

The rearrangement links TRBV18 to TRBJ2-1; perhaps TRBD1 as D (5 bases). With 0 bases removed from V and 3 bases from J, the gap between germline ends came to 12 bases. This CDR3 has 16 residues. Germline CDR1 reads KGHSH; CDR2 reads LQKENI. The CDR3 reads CASSPPRGNLYNEQFF. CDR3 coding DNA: TGTGCCAGCTCACCACCTAGGGGAAACCTCTACAATGAGCAGTTCTTC.

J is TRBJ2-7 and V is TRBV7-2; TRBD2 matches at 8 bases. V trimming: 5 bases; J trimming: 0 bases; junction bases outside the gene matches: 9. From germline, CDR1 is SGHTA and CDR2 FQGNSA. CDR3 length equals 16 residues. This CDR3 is CASSPSGGLISYEQYF. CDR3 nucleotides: TGTGCCAGCAGCCCTTCGGGAGGGCTTATCTCCTACGAGCAGTACTTC.

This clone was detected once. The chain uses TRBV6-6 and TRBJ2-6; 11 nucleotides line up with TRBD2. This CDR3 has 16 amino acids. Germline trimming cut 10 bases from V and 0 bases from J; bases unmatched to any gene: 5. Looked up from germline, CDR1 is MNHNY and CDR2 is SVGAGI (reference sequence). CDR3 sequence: CAITGTSGSGANVLTF. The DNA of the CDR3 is TGTGCCATCACCGGGACTAGCGGCTCTGGGGCCAACGTCCTGACTTTC.

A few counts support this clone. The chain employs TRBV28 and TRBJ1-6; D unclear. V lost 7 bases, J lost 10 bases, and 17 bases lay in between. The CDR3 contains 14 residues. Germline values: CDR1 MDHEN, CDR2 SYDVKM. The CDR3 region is CASTPGSRGSPLHF. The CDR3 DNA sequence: TGTGCCAGCACGCCGGGCAGCCGCGGGTCACCCCTCCACTTT.

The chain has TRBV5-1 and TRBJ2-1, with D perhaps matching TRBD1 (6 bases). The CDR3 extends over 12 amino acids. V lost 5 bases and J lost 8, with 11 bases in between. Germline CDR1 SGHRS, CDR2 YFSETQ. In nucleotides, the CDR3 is TGCGCCAGCAGGGAGTCAGGGGATGAGCAGTTCTTC. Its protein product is CASRESGDEQFF.

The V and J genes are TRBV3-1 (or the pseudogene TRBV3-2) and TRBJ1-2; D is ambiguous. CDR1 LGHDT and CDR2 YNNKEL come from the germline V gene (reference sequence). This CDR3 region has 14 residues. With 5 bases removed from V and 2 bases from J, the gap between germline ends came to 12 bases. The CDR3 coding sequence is TGTGCCAGCAGCTATCGGGCGGGGAACTATGGCTACACCTTC. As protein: CASSYRAGNYGYTF.

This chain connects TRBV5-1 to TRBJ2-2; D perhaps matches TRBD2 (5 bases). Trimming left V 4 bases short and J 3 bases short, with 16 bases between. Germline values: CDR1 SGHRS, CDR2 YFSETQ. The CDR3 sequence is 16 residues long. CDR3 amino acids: CASSPRASSHTGELFF. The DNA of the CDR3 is TGCGCCAGCAGCCCGAGGGCTAGCAGTCACACCGGGGAGCTGTTTTTT.

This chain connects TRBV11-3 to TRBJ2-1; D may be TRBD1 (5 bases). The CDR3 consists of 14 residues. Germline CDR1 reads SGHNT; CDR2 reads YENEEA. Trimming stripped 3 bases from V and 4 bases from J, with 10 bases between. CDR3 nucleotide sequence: TGTGCCAGCAGCTTGGGGCAGGTATACAATGAGCAGTTCTTC. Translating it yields CASSLGQVYNEQFF.

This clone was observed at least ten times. The CDR3 loop is CASALGTRGNQPQHF. The CDR3 DNA reads as TGTGCCAGCGCCCTTGGGACACGTGGCAATCAGCCCCAGCATTTT. V and J are TRBV6-6 and TRBJ1-5; D is possibly TRBD1 (6 bases). Trimming removed 8 bases at V and 2 bases at J, with 16 bases between. The length of the CDR3 is 15 residues. The germline V gene encodes CDR1 MNHNY and CDR2 SVGAGI (reference sequence).

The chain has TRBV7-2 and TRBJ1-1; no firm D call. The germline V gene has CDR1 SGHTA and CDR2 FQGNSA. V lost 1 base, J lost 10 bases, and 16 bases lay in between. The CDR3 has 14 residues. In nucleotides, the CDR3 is TGTGCCAGCAGCTTAGATTGGAGCCTTAGTGGAGCTTTCTTT. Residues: CASSLDWSLSGAFF.

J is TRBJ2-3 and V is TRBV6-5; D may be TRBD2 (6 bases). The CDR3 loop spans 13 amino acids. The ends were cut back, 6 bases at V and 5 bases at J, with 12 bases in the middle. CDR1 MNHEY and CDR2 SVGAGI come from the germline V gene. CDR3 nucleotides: TGTGCCAGCAGCACCCGGCGGGGAGATACGCAGTATTTT. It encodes CASSTRRGDTQYF.

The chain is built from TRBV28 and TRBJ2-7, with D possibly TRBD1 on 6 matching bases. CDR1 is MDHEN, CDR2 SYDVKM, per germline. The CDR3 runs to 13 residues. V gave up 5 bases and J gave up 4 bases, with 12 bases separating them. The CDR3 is CASSDGQLYEQYF. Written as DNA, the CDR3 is TGTGCCAGCAGTGACGGACAGTTATACGAGCAGTACTTC.

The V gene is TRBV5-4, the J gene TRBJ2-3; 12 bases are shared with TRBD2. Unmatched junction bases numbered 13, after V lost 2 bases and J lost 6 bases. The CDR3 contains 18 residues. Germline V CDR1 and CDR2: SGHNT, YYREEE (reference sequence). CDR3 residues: CASSLALTSGSVADTQYF. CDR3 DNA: TGTGCCAGCAGCTTAGCCCTGACTAGCGGGAGTGTGGCGGATACGCAGTATTTT.

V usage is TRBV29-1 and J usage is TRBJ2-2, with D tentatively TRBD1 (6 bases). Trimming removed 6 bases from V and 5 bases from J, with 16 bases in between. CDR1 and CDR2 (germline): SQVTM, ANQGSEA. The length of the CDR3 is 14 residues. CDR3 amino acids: CSVGSGVQTGELFF. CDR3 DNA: TGCAGCGTGGGGTCAGGGGTTCAGACCGGGGAGCTGTTTTTT.

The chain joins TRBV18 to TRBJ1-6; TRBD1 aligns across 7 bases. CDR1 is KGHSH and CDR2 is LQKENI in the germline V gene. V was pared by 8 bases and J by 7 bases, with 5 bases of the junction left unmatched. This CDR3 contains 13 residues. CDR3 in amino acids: CASRGQINSPLHF. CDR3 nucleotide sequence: TGTGCCAGCCGGGGACAGATCAATTCACCCCTCCACTTT.

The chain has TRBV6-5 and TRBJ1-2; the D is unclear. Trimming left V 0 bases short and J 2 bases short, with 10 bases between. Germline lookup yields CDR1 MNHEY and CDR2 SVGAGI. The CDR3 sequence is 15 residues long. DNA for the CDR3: TGTGCCAGCAGTTACTCGAGGGATTACAACTATGGCTACACCTTC. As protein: CASSYSRDYNYGYTF.

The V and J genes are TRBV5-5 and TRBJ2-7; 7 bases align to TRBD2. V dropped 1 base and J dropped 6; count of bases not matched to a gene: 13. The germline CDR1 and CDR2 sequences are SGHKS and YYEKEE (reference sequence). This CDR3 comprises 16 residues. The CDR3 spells CASSLFLAGEAGEQYF. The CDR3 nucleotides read TGTGCCAGCAGCTTGTTTCTCGCGGGAGAGGCGGGCGAGCAGTACTTC.

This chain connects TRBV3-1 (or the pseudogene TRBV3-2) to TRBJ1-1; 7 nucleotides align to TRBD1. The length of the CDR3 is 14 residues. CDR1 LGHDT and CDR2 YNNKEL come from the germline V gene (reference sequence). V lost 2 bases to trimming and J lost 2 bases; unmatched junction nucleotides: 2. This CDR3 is CASSQWDRNTEAFF. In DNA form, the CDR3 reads TGTGCCAGCAGCCAATGGGACAGAAACACTGAAGCTTTCTTT.

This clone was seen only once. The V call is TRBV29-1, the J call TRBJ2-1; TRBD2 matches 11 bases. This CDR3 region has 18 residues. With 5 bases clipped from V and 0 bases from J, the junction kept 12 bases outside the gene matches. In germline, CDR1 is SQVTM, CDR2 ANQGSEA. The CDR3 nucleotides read TGCAGCGTTTTGGCACTAGCGGGAGTATACAGCTCCTACAATGAGCAGTTCTTC. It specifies CSVLALAGVYSSYNEQFF.

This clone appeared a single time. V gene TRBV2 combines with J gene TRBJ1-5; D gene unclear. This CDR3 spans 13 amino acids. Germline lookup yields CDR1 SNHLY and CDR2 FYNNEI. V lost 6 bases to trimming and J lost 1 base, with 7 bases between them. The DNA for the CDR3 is TGTGCCAGCAGCGCGCCAAGCAATCAGCCCCAGCATTTT. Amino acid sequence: CASSAPSNQPQHF.

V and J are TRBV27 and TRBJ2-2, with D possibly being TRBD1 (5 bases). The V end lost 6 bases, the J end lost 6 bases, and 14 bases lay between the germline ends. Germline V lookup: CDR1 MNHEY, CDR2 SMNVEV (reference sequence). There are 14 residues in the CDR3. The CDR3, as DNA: TGTGCCAGCAGACACGTTACAGGCGCCGGGGAGCTGTTTTTT. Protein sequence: CASRHVTGAGELFF.

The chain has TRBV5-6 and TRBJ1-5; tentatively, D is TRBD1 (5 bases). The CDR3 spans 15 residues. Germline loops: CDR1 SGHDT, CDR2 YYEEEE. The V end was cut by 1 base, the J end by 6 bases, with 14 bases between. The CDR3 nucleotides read TGTGCCAGCAGCTTGCGGTCGGGGGTCACTCAGCCCCAGCATTTT. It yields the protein CASSLRSGVTQPQHF. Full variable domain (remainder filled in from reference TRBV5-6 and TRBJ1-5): DAGVTQSPTHLIKTRGQQVTLRCSPKSGHDTVSWYQQALGQGPQFIFQYYEEEERQRGNFPDRFSGHQFPNYSSELNVNALLLGDSALYLCASSLRSGVTQPQHFGDGTRLSIL.